This T cell receptor (beta chain) came from a study of T cells in localized non-small cell lung cancer. Study observations and caveats: Longer survival (overall) was linked to higher T cell density in blood. Adjacent lung exhibited a median of approximately 50 among the 100 most abundant tumor clones. Heterogeneity is still possible, as just one tumor region was sequenced. The greatest T cell clonality was found in uninvolved adjacent lung (higher than in tumor).

The germline V and J ends were trimmed by 2 bases and 2 bases, with 14 bases remaining between them. CDR1 is MGHDK, CDR2 SYGVNS, per germline. The CDR3 extends over 16 amino acids. Assay: immunoSEQ multiplex PCR; the TCRdb copy retains only in-frame clones and omits some. The sample contains approximately 28,000 clones, roughly 90% of which appear only once. For this clone: Its cognate antigen is unknown.

The chain uses TRBV25-1 and TRBJ2-3; D is perhaps TRBD2 (5 bases). The origin of this receptor is a woman aged 40-75 years with stage III lung adenocarcinoma. Sequencing used peripheral blood mononuclear cells, obtained before any cancer treatment. In DNA form, the CDR3 reads TGTGCCAGCAGTGAAGTGGAGGCTAGCCACACAGATACGCAGTATTTT. Its protein product is CASSEVEASHTDTQYF.